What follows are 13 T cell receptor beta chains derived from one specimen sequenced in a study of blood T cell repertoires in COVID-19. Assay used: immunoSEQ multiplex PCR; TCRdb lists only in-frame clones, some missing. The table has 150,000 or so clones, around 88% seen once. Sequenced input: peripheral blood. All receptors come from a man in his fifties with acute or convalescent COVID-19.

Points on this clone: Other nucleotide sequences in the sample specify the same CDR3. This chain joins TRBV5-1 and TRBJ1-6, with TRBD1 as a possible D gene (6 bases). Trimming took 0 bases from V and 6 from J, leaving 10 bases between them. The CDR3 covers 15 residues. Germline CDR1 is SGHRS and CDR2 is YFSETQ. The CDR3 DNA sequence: TGCGCCAGCAGCTTGGGGCAGGGGTTTAATTCACCCCTCCACTTT. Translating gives CASSLGQGFNSPLHF.

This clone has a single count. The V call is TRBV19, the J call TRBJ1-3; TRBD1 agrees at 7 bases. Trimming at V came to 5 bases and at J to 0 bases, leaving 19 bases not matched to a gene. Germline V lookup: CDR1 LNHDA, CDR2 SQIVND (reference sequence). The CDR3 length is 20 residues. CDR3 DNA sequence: TGTGCCAGTAGTCCACGTCCCGGGACAGAGATAAAACTCTCTGGAAACACCATATATTTT. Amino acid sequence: CASSPRPGTEIKLSGNTIYF.

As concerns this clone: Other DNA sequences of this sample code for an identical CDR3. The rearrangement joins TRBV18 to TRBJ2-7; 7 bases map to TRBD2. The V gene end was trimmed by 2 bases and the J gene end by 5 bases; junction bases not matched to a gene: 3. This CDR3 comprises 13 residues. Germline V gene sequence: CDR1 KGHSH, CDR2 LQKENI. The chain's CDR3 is CASSPAGVDEQYF. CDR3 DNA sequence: TGTGCCAGCTCACCAGCGGGAGTCGACGAGCAGTACTTC.

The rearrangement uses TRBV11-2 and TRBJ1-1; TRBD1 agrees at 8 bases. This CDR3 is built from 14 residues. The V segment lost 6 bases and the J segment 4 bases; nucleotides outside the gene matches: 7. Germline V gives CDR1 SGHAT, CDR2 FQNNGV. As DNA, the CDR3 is TGTGCCAGCAGTCCCATCGACAGGGGCACTGAAGCTTTCTTT. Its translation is CASSPIDRGTEAFF.

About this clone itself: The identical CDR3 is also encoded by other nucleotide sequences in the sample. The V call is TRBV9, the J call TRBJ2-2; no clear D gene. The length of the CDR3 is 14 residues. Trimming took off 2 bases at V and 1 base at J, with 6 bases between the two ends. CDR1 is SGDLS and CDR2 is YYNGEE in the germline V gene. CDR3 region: CASSVAVNTGELFF. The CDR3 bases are TGTGCCAGCAGCGTGGCAGTGAACACCGGGGAGCTGTTTTTT. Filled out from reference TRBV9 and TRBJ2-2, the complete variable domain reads DSGVTQTPKHLITATGQRVTLRCSPRSGDLSVYWYQQSLDQGLQFLIQYYNGEERAKGNILERFSAQQFPDLHSELNLSSLELGDSALYFCASSVAVNTGELFFGEGSRLTVL.

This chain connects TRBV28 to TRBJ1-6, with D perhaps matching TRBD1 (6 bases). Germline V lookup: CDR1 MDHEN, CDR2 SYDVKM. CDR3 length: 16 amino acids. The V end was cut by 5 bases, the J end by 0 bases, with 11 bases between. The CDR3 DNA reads TGTGCCAGCAGTCGGGACACCCGCTCCTATAATTCACCCCTCCACTTT. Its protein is CASSRDTRSYNSPLHF.

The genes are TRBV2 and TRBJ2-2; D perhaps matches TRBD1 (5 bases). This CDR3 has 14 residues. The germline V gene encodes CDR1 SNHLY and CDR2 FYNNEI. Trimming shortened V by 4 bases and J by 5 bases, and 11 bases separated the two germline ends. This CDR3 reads CASSGQGLTGELFF. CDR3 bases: TGTGCCAGCAGTGGGCAGGGCCTTACCGGGGAGCTGTTTTTT.

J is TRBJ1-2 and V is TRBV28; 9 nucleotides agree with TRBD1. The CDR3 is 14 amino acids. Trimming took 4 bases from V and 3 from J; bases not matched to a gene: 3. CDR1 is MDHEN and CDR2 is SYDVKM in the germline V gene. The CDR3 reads CASSWGQGDYGYTF. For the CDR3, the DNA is TGTGCCAGCAGTTGGGGACAGGGTGACTATGGCTACACCTTC.

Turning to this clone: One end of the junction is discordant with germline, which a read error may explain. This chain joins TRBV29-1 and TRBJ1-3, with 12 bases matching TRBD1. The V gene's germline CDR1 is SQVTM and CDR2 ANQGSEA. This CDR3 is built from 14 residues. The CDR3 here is CSVPGQGAGNTIYF. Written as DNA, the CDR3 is TGCAGCGTTCCGGGACAGGGGGCTGGTAACACCATATATTTT.

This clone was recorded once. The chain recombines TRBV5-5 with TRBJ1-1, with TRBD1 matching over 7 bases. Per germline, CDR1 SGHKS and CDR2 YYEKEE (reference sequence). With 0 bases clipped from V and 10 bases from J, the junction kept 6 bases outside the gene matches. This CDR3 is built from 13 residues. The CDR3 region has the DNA TGTGCCAGCAGCTTGGAGGGGGCTGGGGGAGCTTTCTTT. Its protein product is CASSLEGAGGAFF.

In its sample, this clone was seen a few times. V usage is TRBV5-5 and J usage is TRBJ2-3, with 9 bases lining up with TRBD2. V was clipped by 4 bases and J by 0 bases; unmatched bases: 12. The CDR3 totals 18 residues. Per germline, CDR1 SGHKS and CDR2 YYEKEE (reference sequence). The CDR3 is CASSPIAGGAPSTDTQYF. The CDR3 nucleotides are TGTGCCAGCAGCCCCATCGCGGGGGGGGCCCCTAGCACAGATACGCAGTATTTT. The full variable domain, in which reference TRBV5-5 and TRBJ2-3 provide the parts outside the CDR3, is DAGVTQSPTHLIKTRGQQVTLRCSPISGHKSVSWYQQVLGQGPQFIFQYYEKEERGRGNFPDRFSARQFPNYSSELNVNALLLGDSALYLCASSPIAGGAPSTDTQYFGPGTRLTVL.

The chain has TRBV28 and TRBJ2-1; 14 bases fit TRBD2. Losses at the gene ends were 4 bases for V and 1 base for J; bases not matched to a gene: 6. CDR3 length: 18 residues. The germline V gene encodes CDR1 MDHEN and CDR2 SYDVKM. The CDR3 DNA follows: TGTGCCAGCAGTTCCGTGACTAGCGGGAGGGGATCCTACAATGAGCAGTTCTTC. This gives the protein CASSSVTSGRGSYNEQFF.

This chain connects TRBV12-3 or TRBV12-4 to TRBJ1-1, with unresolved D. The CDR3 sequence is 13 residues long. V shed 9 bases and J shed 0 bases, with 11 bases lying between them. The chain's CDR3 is CASSPPVNTEAFF. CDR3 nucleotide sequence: TGTGCCAGTTCCCCCCCCGTGAACACTGAAGCTTTCTTT.